Sequencing of this T cell receptor (beta chain) was carried out in a study of blood T cell repertoires in COVID-19. On the study more broadly: PBMCs, B-cell-depleted T cells, or T cells provided the cDNA or gDNA that made up the material.

V was cut by 0 bases and J by 2 bases, with 9 bases left in between. CDR1 and CDR2 from the germline V gene are SGHDT and YYEEEE. The CDR3 spans 15 residues. Authors' processing steps: Nucleated cell counts were estimated from reference gene primer amplification. The table came from immunoSEQ multiplex PCR; TCRdb's copy has only in-frame clones and leaves some out. V and J calls plus clone size are reproduced from that table; the DNA served to infer D and trimming. The sample contains 200,000 or so clones, about four fifths of which appear only once. J is TRBJ1-3 and V is TRBV5-6; D is unclear. This clonotype was obtained from a woman in her thirties who had recovered from COVID-19. The source material was peripheral blood. CDR3 DNA sequence: TGTGCCAGCAGCTTGGGCCGGAGCCCTGGAAACACCATATATTTT. Its translation is CASSLGRSPGNTIYF.